This record looks at one T cell receptor (beta chain) sequence and its context. Authors' data handling: Cell counts per sample came from amplifying reference gene primers. Only in-frame clones appear in the TCRdb table, and some are missing; sequencing was by immunoSEQ multiplex PCR. That table supplies the V and J calls and clone size; D and trimming were determined from the DNA. The sample records roughly 190,000 clones, 84% being singletons. The data are from a study of blood T cell repertoires in COVID-19. Across the study: The origin of the acute and convalescent COVID-19 samples was the United States, Italy and Spain. From T cells, B-cell-depleted T cells, or PBMCs came the material, which was cDNA or gDNA.

Germline CDR1 reads KGHSH; CDR2 reads LQKENI. The V and J ends lost 3 bases and 8 bases, in that order; junction bases with no gene match: 9. The CDR3 covers 15 residues. The rearrangement uses TRBV18 and TRBJ2-1; 8 bases fit TRBD2. The sample taken for sequencing was peripheral blood. This sequence was found in a woman in her 70s with active or convalescent COVID-19. The CDR3 nucleotides read TGTGCCAGCTCACCGGCGGGACTAGTTTTCGATGAGCAGTTCTTC. Its protein product is CASSPAGLVFDEQFF.